The present TCR beta chain was sequenced within a study of blood T cell repertoires in COVID-19. On the study more broadly: There were acute and convalescent COVID-19 samples, and they came from the United States, Italy and Spain.

The assay was immunoSEQ multiplex PCR, and TCRdb's table has in-frame clones only and misses some. This table has about 50,000 clones, roughly 91% appearing once. Trimming pared 1 base from V and 8 bases from J, leaving 8 bases between. This CDR3 has 12 residues. CDR1 is SEHNR and CDR2 is FQNEAQ in the germline V gene (reference sequence). This chain connects TRBV7-9 to TRBJ1-1, with D hard to call. The specimen was peripheral blood. The sequence came from a human donor in a cohort sampled during active COVID-19. CDR3 DNA: TGTGCCAGCAGCTTAGGTGGAGGGGAAGCTTTCTTT. This encodes CASSLGGGEAFF.